The clone carrying this T cell receptor (beta chain) was counted many times. Its matching antigen is unknown. The V end lost 4 bases, the J end lost 6 bases, and 17 bases lay between the germline ends. CDR1 is SGHAT, CDR2 FQNNGV, per germline. The CDR3 has 15 amino acids. One entry per CDR3 protein, called by TCRdb with MiXCR from the 5' RACE reads. The sample holds roughly 280,000 distinct CDR3 sequences, roughly 8% seen once. The source of the sample is a study of T-cell memory formation after mild COVID-19. Findings of the study overall: Several responding clones turned up in pre-infection memory, indicating that cross-reactive memory may have taken part.

The gene calls are TRBV11-2 and TRBJ2-3; weak D call: TRBD1 (6 bases). This clonotype was obtained from a man between 18 and 35 years old who had mild COVID-19 (a few samples of this study predate the infection). Cell type and time point are not known. The sample taken for sequencing was PBMCs or a T cell subset sorted from them (not recorded which). CDR3 in amino acids: CASSSGTRVMDTQYF. The CDR3 DNA sequence: TGTGCCAGCAGCTCCGGGACAAGGGTTATGGATACGCAGTATTTT.